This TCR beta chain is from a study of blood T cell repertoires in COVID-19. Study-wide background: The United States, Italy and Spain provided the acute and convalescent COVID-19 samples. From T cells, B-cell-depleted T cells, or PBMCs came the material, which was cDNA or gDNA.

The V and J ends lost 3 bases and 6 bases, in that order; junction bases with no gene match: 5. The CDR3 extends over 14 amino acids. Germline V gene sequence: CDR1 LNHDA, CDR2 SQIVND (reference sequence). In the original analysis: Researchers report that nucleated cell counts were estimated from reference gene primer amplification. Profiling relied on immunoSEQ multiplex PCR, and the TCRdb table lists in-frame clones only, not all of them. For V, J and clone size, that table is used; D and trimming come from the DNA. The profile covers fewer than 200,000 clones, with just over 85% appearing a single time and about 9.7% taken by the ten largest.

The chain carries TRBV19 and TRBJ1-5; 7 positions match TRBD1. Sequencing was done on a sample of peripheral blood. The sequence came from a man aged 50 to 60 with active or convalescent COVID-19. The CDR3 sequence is CASSMGQGGQPQHF. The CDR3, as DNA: TGTGCCAGTAGTATGGGGCAGGGGGGTCAGCCCCAGCATTTT.